The clone carrying this T cell receptor beta chain has a single count. This record belongs to a study of shared T cell receptors in the human thymus. Profiling relied on immunoSEQ multiplex PCR, and the TCRdb table lists in-frame clones only, not all of them. The repertoire holds about 730,000 clones, approximately 85% seen once, with under 0.012% in the top ten. This sample was also put to use in a study of human thymus T cells. From that paper: The thymus was resected at corrective cardiac surgery. Gene usage (both V and J) appeared biased in thymic and blood repertoires. Related research reported highly overlapping thymic repertoires among unrelated individuals.

The sequenced sample consisted of thymocytes. The TCR comes from a girl under three years old with a congenital heart defect.

The CDR3: CASSLAQIPRQGLSEKLFF. The CDR3 coding sequence is TGTGCCAGCAGCTTAGCTCAAATACCCAGACAGGGGCTTTCTGAAAAACTGTTTTTT. The V gene is TRBV7-9, the J gene TRBJ1-4, with 8 positions matching TRBD1. The CDR3 covers 19 residues. J gave up 7 bases and V 0 bases, and 16 bases lay outside the gene matches. Germline CDR1 reads SEHNR; CDR2 reads FQNEAQ (reference sequence).